This is a list of T cell receptor beta chains from one sample in a study of monozygotic twins with cystic fibrosis. Repertoires were generated with immunoSEQ multiplex PCR, while TCRdb's copy carries only in-frame clones and drops some. The sample has over 20,000 clones, 97% seen once. The sequencing sample was made of blood. These receptors were taken from a girl aged 10 to 17 with cystic fibrosis. Each CDR3 is given without its conserved first and last residue. The order of the fields is D gene, J gene, V gene, CDR3 protein. A D gene is named only where the DNA matches it firmly.

d_gene: .
j_gene: TRBJ2-1
v_gene: TRBV5-1
CDR3aa: ASSTGESSYNEQF

d_gene: TRBD2
j_gene: TRBJ2-2
v_gene: TRBV25-1
CDR3aa: ASSATGRRAGELF

d_gene: .
j_gene: TRBJ2-5
v_gene: TRBV7-2
CDR3aa: ASKTIAWERGETQY

d_gene: .
j_gene: TRBJ2-7
v_gene: TRBV6-1
CDR3aa: ASSVDGSSYEQY

d_gene: TRBD2
j_gene: TRBJ2-3
v_gene: TRBV7-9
CDR3aa: ASSPPSGSAPDTQY

d_gene: TRBD2
j_gene: TRBJ2-1
v_gene: TRBV6-1
CDR3aa: ATGRGAGAYNEQF

d_gene: TRBD1
j_gene: TRBJ2-3
v_gene: TRBV10-1
CDR3aa: ASSKGARDRVPDTQY

d_gene: .
j_gene: TRBJ2-5
v_gene: TRBV27
CDR3aa: ASSFRMQETQY

d_gene: .
j_gene: TRBJ1-2
v_gene: TRBV7-2
CDR3aa: ASSFGGPEGYT

d_gene: TRBD1
j_gene: TRBJ2-1
v_gene: TRBV2
CDR3aa: ASMWGTGVNNEQF